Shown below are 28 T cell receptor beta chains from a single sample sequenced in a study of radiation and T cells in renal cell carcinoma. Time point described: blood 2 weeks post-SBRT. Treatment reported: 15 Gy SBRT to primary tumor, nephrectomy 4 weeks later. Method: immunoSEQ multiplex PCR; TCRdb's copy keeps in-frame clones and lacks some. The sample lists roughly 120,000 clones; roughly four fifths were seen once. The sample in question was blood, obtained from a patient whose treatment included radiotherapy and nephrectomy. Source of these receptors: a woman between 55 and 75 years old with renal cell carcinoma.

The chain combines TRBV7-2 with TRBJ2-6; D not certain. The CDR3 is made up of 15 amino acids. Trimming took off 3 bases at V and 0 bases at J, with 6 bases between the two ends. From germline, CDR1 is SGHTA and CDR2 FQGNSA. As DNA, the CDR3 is TGTGCCAGCAGCTTTTTGTACTCTGGGGCCAACGTCCTGACTTTC. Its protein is CASSFLYSGANVLTF.

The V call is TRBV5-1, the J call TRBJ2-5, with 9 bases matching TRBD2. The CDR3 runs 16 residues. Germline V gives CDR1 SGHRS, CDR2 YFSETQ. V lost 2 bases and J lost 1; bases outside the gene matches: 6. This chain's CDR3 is CASSFRLAELQETQYF. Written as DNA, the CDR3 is TGCGCCAGCAGCTTCCGACTAGCGGAACTCCAAGAGACCCAGTACTTC.

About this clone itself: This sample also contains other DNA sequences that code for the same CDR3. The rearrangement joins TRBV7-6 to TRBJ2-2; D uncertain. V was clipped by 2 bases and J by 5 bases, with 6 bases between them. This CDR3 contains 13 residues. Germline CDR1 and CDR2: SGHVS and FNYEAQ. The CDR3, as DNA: TGTGCCAGCAGCTTAAGTGGTACCGGGGAGCTGTTTTTT. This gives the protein CASSLSGTGELFF.

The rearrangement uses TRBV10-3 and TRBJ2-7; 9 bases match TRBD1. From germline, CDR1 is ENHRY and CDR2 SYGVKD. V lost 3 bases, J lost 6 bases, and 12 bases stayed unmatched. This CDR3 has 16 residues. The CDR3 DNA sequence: TGTGCCATCAGTGAACTCGGGACAGGGCGAGGGCTCGAGCAGTACTTC. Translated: CAISELGTGRGLEQYF.

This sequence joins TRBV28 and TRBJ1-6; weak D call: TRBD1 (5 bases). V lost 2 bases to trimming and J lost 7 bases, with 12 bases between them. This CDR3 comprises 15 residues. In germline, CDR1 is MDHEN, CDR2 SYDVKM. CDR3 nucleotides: TGTGCCAGCAGTTTACTTTCCAGGGTGAATTCACCCCTCCACTTT. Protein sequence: CASSLLSRVNSPLHF.

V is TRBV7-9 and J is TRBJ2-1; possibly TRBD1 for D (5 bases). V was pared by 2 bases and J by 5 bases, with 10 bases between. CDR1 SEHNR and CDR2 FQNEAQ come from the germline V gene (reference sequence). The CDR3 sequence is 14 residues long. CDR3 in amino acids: CASSLQGTNNEQFF. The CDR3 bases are TGTGCCAGCAGCTTACAGGGAACTAACAATGAGCAGTTCTTC.

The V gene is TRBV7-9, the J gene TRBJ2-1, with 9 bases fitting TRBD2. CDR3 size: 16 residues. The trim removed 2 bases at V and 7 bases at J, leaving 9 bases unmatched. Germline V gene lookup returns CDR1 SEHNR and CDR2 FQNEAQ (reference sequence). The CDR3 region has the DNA TGTGCCAGCAGCTTACCCGGGACTAGCTTTAGGAATGAGCAGTTCTTC. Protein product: CASSLPGTSFRNEQFF.

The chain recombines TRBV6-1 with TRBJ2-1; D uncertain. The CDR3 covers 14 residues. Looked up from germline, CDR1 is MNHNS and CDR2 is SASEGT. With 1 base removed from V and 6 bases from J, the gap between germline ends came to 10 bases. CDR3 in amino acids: CASSEVGGFNEQFF. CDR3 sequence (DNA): TGTGCCAGCAGTGAAGTAGGCGGATTCAATGAGCAGTTCTTC.

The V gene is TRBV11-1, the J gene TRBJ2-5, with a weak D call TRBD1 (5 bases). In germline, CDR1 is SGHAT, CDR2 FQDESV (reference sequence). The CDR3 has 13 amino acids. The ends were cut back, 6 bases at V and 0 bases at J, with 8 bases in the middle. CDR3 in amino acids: CASRSQDQETQYF. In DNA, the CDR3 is TGTGCCAGCAGGTCACAGGACCAAGAGACCCAGTACTTC.

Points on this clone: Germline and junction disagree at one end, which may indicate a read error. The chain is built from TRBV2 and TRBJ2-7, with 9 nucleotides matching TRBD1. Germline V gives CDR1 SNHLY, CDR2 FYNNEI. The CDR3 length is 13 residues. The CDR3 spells CASSEQLTGGRHF. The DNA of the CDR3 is TGTGCCAGCAGTGAACAATTGACAGGGGGAAGACACTTC.

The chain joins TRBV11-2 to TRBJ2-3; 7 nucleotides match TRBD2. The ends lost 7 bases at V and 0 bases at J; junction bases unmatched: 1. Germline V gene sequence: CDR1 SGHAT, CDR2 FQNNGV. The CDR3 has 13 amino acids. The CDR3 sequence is CASTSGSTDTQYF. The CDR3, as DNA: TGTGCCAGCACTAGCGGAAGCACAGATACGCAGTATTTT.

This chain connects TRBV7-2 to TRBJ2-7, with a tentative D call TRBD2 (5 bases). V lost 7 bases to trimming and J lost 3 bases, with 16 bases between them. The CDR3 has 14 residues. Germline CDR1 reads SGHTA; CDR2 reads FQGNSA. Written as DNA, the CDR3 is TGTGCCAGCACCCCGAGGGTAAACCTCTACGAGCAGTACTTC. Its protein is CASTPRVNLYEQYF.

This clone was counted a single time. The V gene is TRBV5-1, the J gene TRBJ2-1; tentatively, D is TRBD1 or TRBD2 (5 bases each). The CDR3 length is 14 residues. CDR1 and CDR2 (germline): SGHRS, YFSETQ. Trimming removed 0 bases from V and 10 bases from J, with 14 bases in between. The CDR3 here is CASSLEGLGEEQFF. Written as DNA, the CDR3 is TGCGCCAGCAGCTTGGAGGGGTTGGGGGAGGAGCAGTTCTTC. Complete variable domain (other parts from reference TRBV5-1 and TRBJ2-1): KAGVTQTPRYLIKTRGQQVTLSCSPISGHRSVSWYQQTPGQGLQFLFEYFSETQRNKGNFPGRFSGRQFSNSRSEMNVSTLELGDSALYLCASSLEGLGEEQFFGPGTRLTVL.

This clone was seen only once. The CDR3 nucleotides are TGTGCCAGTAGAATGGACTTTACCTACGAGCAGTACTTC. This translates into CASRMDFTYEQYF. The rearrangement links TRBV6-5 to TRBJ2-7; perhaps TRBD2 as D (5 bases). The CDR3 runs 13 residues. From germline, CDR1 is MNHEY and CDR2 SVGAGI. The V gene lost 9 bases and the J gene lost 2 bases, with 14 bases spanning the gap.

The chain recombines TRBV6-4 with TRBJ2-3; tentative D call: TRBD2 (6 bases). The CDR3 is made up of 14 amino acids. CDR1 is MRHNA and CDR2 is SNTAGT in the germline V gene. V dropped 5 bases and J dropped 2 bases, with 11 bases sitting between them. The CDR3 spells CASSQGLPTDTQYF. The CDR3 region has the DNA TGTGCCAGCAGTCAGGGACTTCCCACAGATACGCAGTATTTT.

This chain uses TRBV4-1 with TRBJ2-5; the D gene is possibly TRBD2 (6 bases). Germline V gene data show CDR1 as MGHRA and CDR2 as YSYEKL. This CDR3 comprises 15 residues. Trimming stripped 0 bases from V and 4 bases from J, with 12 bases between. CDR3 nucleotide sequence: TGCGCCAGCAGCCAAGAGGCTAGGGAGGCAGAGACCCAGTACTTC. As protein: CASSQEAREAETQYF.

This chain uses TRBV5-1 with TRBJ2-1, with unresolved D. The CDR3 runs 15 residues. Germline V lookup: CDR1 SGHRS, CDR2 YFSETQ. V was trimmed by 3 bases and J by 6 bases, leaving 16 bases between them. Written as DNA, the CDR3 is TGCGCCAGCAGCTACTCCTATAACAGCCGCAATGAGCAGTTCTTC. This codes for CASSYSYNSRNEQFF.

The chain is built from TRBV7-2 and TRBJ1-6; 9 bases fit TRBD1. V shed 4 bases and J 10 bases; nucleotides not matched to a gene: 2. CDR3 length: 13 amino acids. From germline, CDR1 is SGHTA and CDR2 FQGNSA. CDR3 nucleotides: TGTGCCAGCAGCTGGGACAGGGACTCACCCCTCCACTTT. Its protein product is CASSWDRDSPLHF.

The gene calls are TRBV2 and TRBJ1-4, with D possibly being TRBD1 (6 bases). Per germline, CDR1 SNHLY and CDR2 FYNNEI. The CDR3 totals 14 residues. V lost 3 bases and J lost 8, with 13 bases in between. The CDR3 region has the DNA TGTGCCAGCAGTGAGGGCAGGGGATGGGAAAAACTGTTTTTT. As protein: CASSEGRGWEKLFF.

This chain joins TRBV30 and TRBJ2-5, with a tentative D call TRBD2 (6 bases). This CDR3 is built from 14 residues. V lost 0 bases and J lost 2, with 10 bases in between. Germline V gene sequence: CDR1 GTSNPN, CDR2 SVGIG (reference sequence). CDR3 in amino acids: CAWSVSGGQETQYF. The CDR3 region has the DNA TGTGCCTGGAGTGTATCTGGGGGGCAAGAGACCCAGTACTTC.

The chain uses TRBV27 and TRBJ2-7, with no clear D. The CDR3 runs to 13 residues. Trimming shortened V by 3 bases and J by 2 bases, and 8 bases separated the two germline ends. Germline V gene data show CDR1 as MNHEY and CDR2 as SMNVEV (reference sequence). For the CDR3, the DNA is TGTGCCAGCAGTTTTATAGGAACCTACGAGCAGTACTTC. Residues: CASSFIGTYEQYF.

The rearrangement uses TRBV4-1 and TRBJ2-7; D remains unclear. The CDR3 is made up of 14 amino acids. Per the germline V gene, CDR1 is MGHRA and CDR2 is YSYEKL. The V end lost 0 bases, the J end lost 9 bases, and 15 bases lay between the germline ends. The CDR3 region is CASSQDRAYASQYF. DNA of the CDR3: TGCGCCAGCAGCCAAGATCGGGCCTACGCGTCGCAGTACTTC.

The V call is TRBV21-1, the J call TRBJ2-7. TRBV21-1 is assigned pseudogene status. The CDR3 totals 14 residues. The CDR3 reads CASSYRDPIYEQYF. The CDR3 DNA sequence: TGTGCCAGCAGCTACCGGGACCCCATCTACGAGCAGTACTTC.

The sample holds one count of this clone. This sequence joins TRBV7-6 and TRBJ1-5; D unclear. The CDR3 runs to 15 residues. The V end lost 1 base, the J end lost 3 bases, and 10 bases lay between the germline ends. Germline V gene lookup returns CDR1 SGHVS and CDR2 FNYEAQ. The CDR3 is CASSLGPSPNQPQHF. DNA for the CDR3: TGTGCCAGCAGCTTAGGACCAAGTCCCAATCAGCCCCAGCATTTT.

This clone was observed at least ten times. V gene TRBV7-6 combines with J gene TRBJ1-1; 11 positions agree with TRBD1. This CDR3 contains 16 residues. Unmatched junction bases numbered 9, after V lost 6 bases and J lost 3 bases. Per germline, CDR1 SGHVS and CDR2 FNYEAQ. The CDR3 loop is CASSSGTGGMDTEAFF. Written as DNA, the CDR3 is TGTGCCAGCAGTTCGGGGACAGGGGGTATGGACACTGAAGCTTTCTTT.

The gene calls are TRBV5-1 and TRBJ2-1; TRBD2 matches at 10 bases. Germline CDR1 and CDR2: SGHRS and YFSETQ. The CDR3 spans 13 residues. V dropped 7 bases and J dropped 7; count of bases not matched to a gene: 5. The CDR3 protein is CASGSGGQNEQFF. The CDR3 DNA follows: TGCGCCAGCGGTAGCGGGGGGCAGAATGAGCAGTTCTTC.

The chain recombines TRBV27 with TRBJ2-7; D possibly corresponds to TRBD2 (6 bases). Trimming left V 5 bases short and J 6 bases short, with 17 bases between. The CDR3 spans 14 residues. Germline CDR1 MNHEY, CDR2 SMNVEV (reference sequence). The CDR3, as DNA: TGTGCCAGCAGTACGATCGGGACTCCCCGCGAGCAGTACTTC. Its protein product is CASSTIGTPREQYF.

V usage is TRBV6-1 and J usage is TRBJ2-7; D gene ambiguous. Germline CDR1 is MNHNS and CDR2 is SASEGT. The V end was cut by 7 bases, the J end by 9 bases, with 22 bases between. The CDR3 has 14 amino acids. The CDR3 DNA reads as TGTGCCAGCACCGATCAAAATACCCAGGATAGGCAGTACTTC. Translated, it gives CASTDQNTQDRQYF.